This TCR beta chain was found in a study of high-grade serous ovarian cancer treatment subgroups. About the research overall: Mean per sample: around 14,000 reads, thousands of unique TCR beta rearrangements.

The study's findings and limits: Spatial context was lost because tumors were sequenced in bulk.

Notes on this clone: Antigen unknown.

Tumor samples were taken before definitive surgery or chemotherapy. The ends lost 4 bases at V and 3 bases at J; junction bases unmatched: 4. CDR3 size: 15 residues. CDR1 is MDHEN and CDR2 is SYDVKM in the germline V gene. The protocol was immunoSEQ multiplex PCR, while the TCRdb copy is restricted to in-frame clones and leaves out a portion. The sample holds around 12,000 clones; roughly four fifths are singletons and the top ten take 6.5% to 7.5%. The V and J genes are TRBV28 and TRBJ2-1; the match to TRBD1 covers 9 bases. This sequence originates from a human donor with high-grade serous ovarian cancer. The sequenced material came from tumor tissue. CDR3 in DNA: TGTGCCAGCAGTTCCGCGGACAGGGGCTACAATGAGCAGTTCTTC. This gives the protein CASSSADRGYNEQFF.